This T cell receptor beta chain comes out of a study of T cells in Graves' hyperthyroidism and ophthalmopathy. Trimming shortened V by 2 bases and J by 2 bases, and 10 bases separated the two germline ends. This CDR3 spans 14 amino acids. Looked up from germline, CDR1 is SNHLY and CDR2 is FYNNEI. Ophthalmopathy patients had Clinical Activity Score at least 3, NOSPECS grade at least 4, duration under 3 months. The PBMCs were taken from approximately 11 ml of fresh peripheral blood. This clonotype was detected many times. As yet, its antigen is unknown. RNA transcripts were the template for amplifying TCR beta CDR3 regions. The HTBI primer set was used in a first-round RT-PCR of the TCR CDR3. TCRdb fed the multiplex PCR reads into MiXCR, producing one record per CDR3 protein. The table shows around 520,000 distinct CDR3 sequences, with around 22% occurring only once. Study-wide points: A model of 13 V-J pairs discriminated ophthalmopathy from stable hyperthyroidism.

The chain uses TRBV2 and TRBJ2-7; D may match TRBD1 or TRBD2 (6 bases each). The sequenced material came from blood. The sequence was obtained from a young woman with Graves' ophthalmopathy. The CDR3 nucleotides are TGTGCCAGCAGTGAAATGGGGGGCACCTACGAGCAGTACTTC. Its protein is CASSEMGGTYEQYF.